This paragraph covers one T cell receptor beta chain sequence. Its matching antigen is unknown. Amplification used 60 Vbeta primers and 13 Jbeta primers. The data were produced by immunoSEQ multiplex PCR, yet TCRdb's version contains in-frame clones alone and is incomplete. The table records approximately 150,000 clones, 70% to 85% of them present only once. These data are taken from a study of cytomegalovirus exposure and HLA in healthy donors. The study, taken as a whole, reports: The classifier reportedly diagnosed cytomegalovirus status with high sensitivity and specificity. Accurate prediction of most subjects' HLA-A and HLA-B alleles from TCR beta sequences was reported.

The specimen was PBMCs. The receptor's source is a woman aged 55 to 70 in good health and CMV-seropositive.

The CDR3 is CASSSDRGVLAFF. CDR3 nucleotide sequence: TGTGCCAGCAGTTCTGACAGGGGAGTATTAGCTTTCTTT. The chain employs TRBV28 and TRBJ1-1; TRBD1 aligns across 8 bases. CDR3 size: 13 residues. Per germline, CDR1 MDHEN and CDR2 SYDVKM. V lost 4 bases and J lost 10; bases outside the gene matches: 8.